One and the same sample provided the 10 T cell receptor beta chains below, sequenced in a study of blood T cell repertoires in COVID-19. The table came from immunoSEQ multiplex PCR; TCRdb's copy has only in-frame clones and leaves some out. The profile shows under 300,000 clones, roughly 80% of them singletons. What was sequenced was peripheral blood. The receptors were sampled from an elderly woman with active or convalescent COVID-19.

The CDR3 DNA follows: TGTGCCAGCTCACCGGGGCCCCCTAGGGAACTTTCTGGCTACACCTTC. This sequence encodes CASSPGPPRELSGYTF. The genes are TRBV18 and TRBJ1-2; D may be TRBD1 (5 bases). Germline CDR1 and CDR2: KGHSH and LQKENI. V gave up 3 bases and J gave up 7 bases, with 21 bases separating them. This CDR3 comprises 16 residues.

V is TRBV7-9 and J is TRBJ1-4, with D possibly being TRBD1 (5 bases). The CDR3 spans 15 residues. V gave up 1 base and J gave up 8 bases, with 14 bases separating them. The germline V gene encodes CDR1 SEHNR and CDR2 FQNEAQ (reference sequence). The CDR3 here is CASSLVTTALEKLFF. For the CDR3, the DNA is TGTGCCAGCAGCTTAGTTACGACAGCGCTCGAAAAACTGTTTTTT. Together with reference TRBV7-9 and TRBJ1-4, the CDR3 gives the full variable domain: DTGVSQNPRHKITKRGQNVTFRCDPISEHNRLYWYRQTLGQGPEFLTYFQNEAQLEKSRLLSDRFSAERPKGSFSTLEIQRTEQGDSAMYLCASSLVTTALEKLFFGSGTQLSVL.

J is TRBJ2-2 and V is TRBV9; D perhaps matches TRBD2 (5 bases). The CDR3 has 14 amino acids. The ends were cut back, 3 bases at V and 1 base at J, with 7 bases in the middle. The germline CDR1 and CDR2 sequences are SGDLS and YYNGEE. CDR3 nucleotides: TGTGCCAGCAGCGAACGGGGGAACACCGGGGAGCTGTTTTTT. Translation: CASSERGNTGELFF.

This rearrangement joins TRBV6-4 to TRBJ2-3, with 10 positions matching TRBD1. The CDR3 has 17 amino acids. J lost 1 base, V lost 2 bases, and 6 bases had no gene match. The germline gives CDR1 MRHNA, CDR2 SNTAGT. CDR3 amino acids: CASSDRPGTGGTDTQYF. The CDR3 DNA follows: TGTGCCAGCAGTGACCGTCCCGGGACAGGGGGCACAGATACGCAGTATTTT.

The chain has TRBV7-9 and TRBJ2-7; 9 bases line up with TRBD1. CDR1 is SEHNR and CDR2 is FQNEAQ in the germline V gene (reference sequence). The CDR3 runs to 16 residues. Trimming removed 2 bases from V and 6 bases from J; junction bases left unmatched: 11. CDR3 nucleotides: TGTGCCAGCAGCTTATACATCCCGGACAGGGGATCCGAGCAGTACTTC. This encodes CASSLYIPDRGSEQYF.

This rearrangement joins TRBV5-1 to TRBJ1-1, with D hard to call. There are 12 residues in the CDR3. From germline, CDR1 is SGHRS and CDR2 YFSETQ. V dropped 1 base and J dropped 8 bases, with 9 bases sitting between them. CDR3 bases: TGCGCCAGCAGCTTGACGTTTGGCGAAGCTTTCTTT. This sequence encodes CASSLTFGEAFF. Filled out from reference TRBV5-1 and TRBJ1-1, the complete variable domain reads KAGVTQTPRYLIKTRGQQVTLSCSPISGHRSVSWYQQTPGQGLQFLFEYFSETQRNKGNFPGRFSGRQFSNSRSEMNVSTLELGDSALYLCASSLTFGEAFFGQGTRLTVV.

A note on this clone: The identical CDR3 is also encoded by other nucleotide sequences in the sample. The gene calls are TRBV5-6 and TRBJ1-6; tentatively, D is TRBD1 (6 bases). Looked up from germline, CDR1 is SGHDT and CDR2 is YYEEEE. This CDR3 has 14 amino acids. V was trimmed by 0 bases and J by 7 bases, leaving 8 bases between them. CDR3 sequence (DNA): TGTGCCAGCAGCTTGGGGCAGGGGAATTCACCCCTCCACTTT. Translated: CASSLGQGNSPLHF.

The chain couples TRBV2 to TRBJ2-7; 7 bases fit TRBD2. The V segment lost 2 bases and the J segment 3 bases; nucleotides outside the gene matches: 4. The CDR3 is made up of 14 amino acids. Germline CDR1 reads SNHLY; CDR2 reads FYNNEI. CDR3: CASSEYGGGYEQYF. The CDR3 DNA reads TGTGCCAGCAGTGAATATGGCGGGGGCTACGAGCAGTACTTC.

The chain employs TRBV4-1 and TRBJ2-1; TRBD2 aligns across 9 bases. The CDR3 consists of 17 residues. V was pared by 1 base and J by 2 bases, with 6 bases of the junction left unmatched. Germline lookup yields CDR1 MGHRA and CDR2 YSYEKL. The CDR3 nucleotides read TGCGCCAGCAGCCAAGTAGGCCCTAGCGGGACCTACAATGAGCAGTTCTTC. It is translated as CASSQVGPSGTYNEQFF.

The rearrangement links TRBV30 to TRBJ1-5, with D possibly being TRBD1 (6 bases). Germline V gene sequence: CDR1 GTSNPN, CDR2 SVGIG (reference sequence). The germline V and J ends were trimmed by 0 bases and 9 bases, with 18 bases remaining between them. The CDR3 is 15 amino acids. This CDR3 is CAWSVRGTIPGPQHF. The CDR3 nucleotides are TGTGCCTGGAGTGTCAGGGGTACCATCCCGGGGCCCCAGCATTTT.